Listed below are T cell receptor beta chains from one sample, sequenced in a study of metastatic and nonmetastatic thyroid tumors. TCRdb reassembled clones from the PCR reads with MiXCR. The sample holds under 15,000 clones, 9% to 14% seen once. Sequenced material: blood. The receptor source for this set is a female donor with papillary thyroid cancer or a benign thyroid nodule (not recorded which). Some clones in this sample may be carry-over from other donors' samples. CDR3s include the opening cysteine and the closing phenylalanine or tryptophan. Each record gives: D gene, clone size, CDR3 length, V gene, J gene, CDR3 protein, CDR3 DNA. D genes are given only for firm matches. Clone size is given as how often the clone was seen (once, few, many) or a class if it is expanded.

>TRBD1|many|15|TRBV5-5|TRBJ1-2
CASSPMGQGGYGYTF
TGTGCCAGCAGCCCCATGGGACAGGGGGGCTATGGCTACACCTTC
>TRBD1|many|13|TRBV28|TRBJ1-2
CASGSDRYYGYTF
TGTGCCAGCGGCTCGGACAGGTACTATGGCTACACCTTC
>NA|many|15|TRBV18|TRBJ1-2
CASSPQHTEPYGYTF
TGTGCCAGCTCACCACAACATACAGAACCCTATGGCTACACCTTC
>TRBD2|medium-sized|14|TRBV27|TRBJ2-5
CASSFLAGAQTQYF
TGTGCCAGCAGTTTTCTAGCGGGTGCGCAGACCCAGTACTTC
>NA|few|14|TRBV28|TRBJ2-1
CASTPGVGRNEQFF
TGTGCCAGCACTCCCGGGGTAGGGCGAAATGAGCAGTTCTTC
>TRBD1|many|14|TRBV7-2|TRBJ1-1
CASSRFDRASEAFF
TGTGCCAGCAGCCGATTCGACAGGGCATCTGAAGCTTTCTTT
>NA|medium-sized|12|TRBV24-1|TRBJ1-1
CATSGGSAEAFF
TGTGCCACCAGTGGAGGTAGCGCTGAAGCTTTCTTT
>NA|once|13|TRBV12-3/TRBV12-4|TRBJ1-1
CASSIRSLAEAIF
TGTGCCAGCAGTATACGTAGCCTGGCTGAAGCTATCTTT
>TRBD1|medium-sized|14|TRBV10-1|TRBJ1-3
CASSNRGFGNTIYF
TGCGCCAGCAGTAACAGGGGGTTTGGAAACACCATATATTTT
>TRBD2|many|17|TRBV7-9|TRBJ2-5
CASSLPLAGRNQETQYF
TGTGCCAGCAGCTTACCCTTAGCGGGGAGAAATCAAGAGACCCAGTACTTC
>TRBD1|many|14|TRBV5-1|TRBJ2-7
CASSSQGAAYEQYF
TGCGCCAGCAGCTCGCAGGGGGCTGCCTACGAGCAGTACTTC
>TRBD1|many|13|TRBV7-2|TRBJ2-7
CASVQGASYEQYF
TGTGCCAGCGTACAGGGGGCATCCTACGAGCAGTACTTC
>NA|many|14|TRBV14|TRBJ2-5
CASSRRQAQETQYF
TGTGCCAGCAGCCGACGTCAAGCTCAAGAGACCCAGTACTTC
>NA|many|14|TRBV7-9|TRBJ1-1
CASSLLPVNTEAFF
TGTGCCAGCAGCTTACTCCCAGTGAACACTGAAGCTTTCTTT
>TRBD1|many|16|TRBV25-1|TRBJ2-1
CASSPPGTASYNEQFF
TGTGCCAGCAGTCCTCCGGGGACAGCCTCCTACAATGAGCAGTTCTTC
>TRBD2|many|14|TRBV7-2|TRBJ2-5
CASSRLALQETQYF
TGTGCCAGCAGCCGACTAGCGCTCCAAGAGACCCAGTACTTC
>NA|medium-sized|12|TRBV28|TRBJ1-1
CASSSQDRKAFF
TGTGCCAGCAGTTCCCAGGACCGGAAAGCTTTCTTT
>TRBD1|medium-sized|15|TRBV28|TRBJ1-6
CASSSGTAYNSPLHF
TGTGCCAGCAGCTCAGGGACAGCCTATAATTCACCCCTCCACTTT
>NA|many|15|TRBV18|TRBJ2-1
CASSPRDTGGDEQFF
TGTGCCAGCTCACCAAGAGACACGGGCGGCGATGAGCAGTTCTTC